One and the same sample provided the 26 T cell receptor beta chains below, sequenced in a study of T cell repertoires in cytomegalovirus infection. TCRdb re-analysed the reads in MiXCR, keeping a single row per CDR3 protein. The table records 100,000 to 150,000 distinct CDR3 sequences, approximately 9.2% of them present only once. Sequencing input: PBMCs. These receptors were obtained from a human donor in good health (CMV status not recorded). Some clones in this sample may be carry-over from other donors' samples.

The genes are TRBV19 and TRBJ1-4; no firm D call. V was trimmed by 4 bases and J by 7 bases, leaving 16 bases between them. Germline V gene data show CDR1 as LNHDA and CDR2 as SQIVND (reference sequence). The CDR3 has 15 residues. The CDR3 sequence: CASSSLNSVGEKLFF. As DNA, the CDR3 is TGTGCCAGTAGTAGTTTAAATTCCGTGGGTGAAAAACTGTTTTTT.

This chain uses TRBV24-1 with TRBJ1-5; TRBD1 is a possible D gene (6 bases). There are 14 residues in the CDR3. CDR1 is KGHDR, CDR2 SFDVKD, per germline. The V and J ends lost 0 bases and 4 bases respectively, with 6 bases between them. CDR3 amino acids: CATSDLRGNQPQHF. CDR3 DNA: TGTGCCACCAGTGATTTGAGGGGGAATCAGCCCCAGCATTTT.

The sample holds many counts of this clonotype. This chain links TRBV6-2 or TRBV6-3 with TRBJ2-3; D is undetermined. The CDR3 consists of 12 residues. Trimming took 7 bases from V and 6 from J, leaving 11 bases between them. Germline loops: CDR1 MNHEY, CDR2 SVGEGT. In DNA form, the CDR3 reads TGTGCCAGCACTCTTAATCCTGATACGCAGTATTTT. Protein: CASTLNPDTQYF.

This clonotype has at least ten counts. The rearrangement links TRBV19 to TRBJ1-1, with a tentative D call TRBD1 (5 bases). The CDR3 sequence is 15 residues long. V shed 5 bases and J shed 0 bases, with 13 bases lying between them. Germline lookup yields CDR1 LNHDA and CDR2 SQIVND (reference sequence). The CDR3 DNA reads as TGTGCCAGTAGTCCCCGGGCAGGGCTGAACACTGAAGCTTTCTTT. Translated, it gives CASSPRAGLNTEAFF.

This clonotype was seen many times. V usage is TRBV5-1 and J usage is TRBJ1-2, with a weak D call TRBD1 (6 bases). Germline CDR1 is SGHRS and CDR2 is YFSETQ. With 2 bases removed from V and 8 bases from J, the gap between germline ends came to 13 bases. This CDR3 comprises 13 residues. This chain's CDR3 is CASSLTGPGGYTF. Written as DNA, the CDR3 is TGCGCCAGCAGCTTAACAGGGCCCGGGGGCTACACCTTC. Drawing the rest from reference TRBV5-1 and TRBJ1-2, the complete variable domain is KAGVTQTPRYLIKTRGQQVTLSCSPISGHRSVSWYQQTPGQGLQFLFEYFSETQRNKGNFPGRFSGRQFSNSRSEMNVSTLELGDSALYLCASSLTGPGGYTFGSGTRLTVV.

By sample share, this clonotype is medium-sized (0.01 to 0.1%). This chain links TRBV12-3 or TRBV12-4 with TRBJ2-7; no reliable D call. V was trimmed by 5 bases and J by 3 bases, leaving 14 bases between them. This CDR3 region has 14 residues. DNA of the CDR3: TGTGCCAGCAGTCTCGGTTTATGGGGCTACGAGCAGTACTTC. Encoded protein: CASSLGLWGYEQYF.

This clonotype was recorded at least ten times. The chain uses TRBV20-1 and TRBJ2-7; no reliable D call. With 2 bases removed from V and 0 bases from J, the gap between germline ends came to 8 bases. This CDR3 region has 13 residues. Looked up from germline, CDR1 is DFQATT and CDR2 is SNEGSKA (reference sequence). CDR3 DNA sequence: TGCAGTGCTAGATCAGACGTCTCCTACGAGCAGTACTTC. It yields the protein CSARSDVSYEQYF.

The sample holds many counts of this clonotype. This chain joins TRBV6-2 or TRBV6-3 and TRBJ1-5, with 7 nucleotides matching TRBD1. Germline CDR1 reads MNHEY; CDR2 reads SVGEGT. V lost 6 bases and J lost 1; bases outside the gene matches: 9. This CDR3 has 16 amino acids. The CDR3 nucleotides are TGTGCCAGCAGCCTCAGACAGGGAATAAGCAATCAGCCCCAGCATTTT. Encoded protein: CASSLRQGISNQPQHF.

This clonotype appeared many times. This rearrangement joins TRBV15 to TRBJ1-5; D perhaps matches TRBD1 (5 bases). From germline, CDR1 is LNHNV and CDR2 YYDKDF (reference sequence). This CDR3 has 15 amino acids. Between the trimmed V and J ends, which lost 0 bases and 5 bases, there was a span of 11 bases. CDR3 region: CATSRDPQGDQPQHF. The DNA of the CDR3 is TGTGCCACCAGCAGAGACCCCCAGGGCGATCAGCCCCAGCATTTT.

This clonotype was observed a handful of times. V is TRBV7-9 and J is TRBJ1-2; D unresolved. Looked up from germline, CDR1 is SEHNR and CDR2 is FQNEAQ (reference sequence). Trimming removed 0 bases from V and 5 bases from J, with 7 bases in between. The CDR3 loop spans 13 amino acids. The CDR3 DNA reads TGTGCCAGCAGCTTAGCGCGGGGTTATGGCTACACCTTC. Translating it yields CASSLARGYGYTF.

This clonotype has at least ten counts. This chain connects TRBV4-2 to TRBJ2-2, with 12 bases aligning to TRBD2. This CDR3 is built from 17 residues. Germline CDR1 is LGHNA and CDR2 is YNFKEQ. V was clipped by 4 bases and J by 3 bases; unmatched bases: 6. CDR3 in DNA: TGTGCCAGCAGCCCCCGACTAGCGGGGGTCGACACCGGGGAGCTGTTTTTT. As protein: CASSPRLAGVDTGELFF.

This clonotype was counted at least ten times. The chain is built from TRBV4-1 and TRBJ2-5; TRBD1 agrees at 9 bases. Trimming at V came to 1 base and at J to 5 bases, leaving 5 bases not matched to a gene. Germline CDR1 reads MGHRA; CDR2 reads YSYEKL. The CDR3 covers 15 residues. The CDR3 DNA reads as TGCGCCAGCAGCCAAGCTGGGACAGGGTTTGAGACCCAGTACTTC. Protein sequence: CASSQAGTGFETQYF.

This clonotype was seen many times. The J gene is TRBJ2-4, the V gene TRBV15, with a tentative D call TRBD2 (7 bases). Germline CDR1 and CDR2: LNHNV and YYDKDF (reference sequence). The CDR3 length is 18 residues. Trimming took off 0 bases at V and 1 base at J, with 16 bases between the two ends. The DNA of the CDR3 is TGTGCCACCAGCAGAGATAAGGGGGGGGATTTGGCCAAAAACATTCAGTACTTC. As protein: CATSRDKGGDLAKNIQYF.

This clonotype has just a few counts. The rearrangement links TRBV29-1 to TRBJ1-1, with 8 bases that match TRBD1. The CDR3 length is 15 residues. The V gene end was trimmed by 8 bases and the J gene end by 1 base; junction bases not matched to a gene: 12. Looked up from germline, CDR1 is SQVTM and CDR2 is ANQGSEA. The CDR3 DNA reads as TGCAGCTCTTCATGGACAGGGCGGGGGAACACTGAAGCTTTCTTT. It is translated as CSSSWTGRGNTEAFF.

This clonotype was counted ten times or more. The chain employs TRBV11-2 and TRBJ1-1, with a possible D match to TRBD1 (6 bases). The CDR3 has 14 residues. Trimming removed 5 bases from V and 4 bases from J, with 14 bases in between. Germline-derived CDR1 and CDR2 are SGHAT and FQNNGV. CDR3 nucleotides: TGTGCCAGCAGCCGAAGGGGGGGAGTCACTGAAGCTTTCTTT. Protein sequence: CASSRRGGVTEAFF.

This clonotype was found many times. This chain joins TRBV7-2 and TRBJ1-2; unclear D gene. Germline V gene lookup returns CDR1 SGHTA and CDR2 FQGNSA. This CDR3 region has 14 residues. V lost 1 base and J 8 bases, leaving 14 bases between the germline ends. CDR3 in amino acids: CASSLDQLPLGYTF. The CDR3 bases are TGTGCCAGCAGCTTAGATCAACTACCACTAGGCTACACCTTC.

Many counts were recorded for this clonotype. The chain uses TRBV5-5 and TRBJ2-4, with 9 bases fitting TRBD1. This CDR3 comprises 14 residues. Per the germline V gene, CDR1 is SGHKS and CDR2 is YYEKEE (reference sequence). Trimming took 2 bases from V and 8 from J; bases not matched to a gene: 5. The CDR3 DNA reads TGTGCCAGCAGCTTACAGGGGGCGGTGGACATTCAGTACTTC. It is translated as CASSLQGAVDIQYF.

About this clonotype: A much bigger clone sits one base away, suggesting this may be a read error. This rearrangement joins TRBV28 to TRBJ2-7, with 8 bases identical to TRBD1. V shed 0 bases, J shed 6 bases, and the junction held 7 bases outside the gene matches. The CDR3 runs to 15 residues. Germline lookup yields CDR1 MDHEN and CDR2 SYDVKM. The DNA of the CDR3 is TGTGCCAGCAGTTTATGGACAGGGGCTCAGGGCGAGCAGTACTTC. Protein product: CASSLWTGAQGEQYF.

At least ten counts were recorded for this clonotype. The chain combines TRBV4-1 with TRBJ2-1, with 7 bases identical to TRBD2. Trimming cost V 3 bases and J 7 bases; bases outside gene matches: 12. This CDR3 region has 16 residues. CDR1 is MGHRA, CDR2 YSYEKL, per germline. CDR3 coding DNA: TGCGCCAGCAGCCAGGAGAGGCGGGGGACGTGGAATGAGCAGTTCTTC. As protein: CASSQERRGTWNEQFF.

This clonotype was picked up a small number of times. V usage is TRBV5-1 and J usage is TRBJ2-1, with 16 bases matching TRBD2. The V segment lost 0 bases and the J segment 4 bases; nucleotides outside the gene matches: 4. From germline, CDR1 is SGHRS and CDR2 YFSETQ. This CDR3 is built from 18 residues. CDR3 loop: CASSLVGTSGGAYNEQFF. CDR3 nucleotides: TGCGCCAGCAGCTTGGTAGGGACTAGCGGGGGGGCGTACAATGAGCAGTTCTTC.

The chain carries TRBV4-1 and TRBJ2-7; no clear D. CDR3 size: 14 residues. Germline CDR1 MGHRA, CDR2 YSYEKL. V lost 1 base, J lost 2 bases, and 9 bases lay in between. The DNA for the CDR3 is TGCGCCAGCAGCCAAGGGGGTTCTGCCTACGAGCAGTACTTC. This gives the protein CASSQGGSAYEQYF.

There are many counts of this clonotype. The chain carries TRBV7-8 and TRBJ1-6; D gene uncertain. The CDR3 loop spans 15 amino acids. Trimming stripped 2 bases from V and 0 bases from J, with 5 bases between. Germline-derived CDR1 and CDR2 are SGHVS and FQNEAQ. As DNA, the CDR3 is TGTGCCAGCAGCTTAAGCAGCTCCTATAATTCACCCCTCCACTTT. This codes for CASSLSSSYNSPLHF. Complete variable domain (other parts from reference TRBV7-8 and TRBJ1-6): GAGVSQSPRYKVAKRGQDVALRCDPISGHVSLFWYQQALGQGPEFLTYFQNEAQLDKSGLPSDRFFAERPEGSVSTLKIQRTQQEDSAVYLCASSLSSSYNSPLHFGNGTRLTVT.

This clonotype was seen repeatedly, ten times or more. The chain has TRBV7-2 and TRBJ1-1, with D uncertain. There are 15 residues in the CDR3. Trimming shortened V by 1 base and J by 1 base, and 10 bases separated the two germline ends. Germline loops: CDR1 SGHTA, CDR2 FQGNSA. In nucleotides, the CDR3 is TGTGCCAGCAGCTTAGAGTCGACATCGAACACTGAAGCTTTCTTT. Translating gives CASSLESTSNTEAFF.

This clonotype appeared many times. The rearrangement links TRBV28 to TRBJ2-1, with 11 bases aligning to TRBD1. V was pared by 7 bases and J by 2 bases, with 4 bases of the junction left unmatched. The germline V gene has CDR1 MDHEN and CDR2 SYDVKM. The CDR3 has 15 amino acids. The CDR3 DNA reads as TGTGCCAGCATCACGGGACAGGGGGCCTACAATGAGCAGTTCTTC. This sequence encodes CASITGQGAYNEQFF.

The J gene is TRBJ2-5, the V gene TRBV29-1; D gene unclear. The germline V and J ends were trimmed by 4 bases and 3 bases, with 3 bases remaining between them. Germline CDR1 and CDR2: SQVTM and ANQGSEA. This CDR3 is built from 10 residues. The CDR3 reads CSVAEETQYF. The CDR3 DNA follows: TGCAGCGTTGCGGAAGAGACCCAGTACTTC. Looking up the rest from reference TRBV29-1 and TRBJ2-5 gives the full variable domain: SAVISQKPSRDICQRGTSLTIQCQVDSQVTMMFWYRQQPGQSLTLIATANQGSEATYESGFVIDKFPISRPNLTFSTLTVSNMSPEDSSIYLCSVAEETQYFGPGTRLLVL.

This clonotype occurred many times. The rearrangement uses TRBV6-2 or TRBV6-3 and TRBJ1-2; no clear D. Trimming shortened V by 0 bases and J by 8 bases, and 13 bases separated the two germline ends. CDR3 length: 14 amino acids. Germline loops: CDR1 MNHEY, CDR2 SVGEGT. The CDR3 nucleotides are TGTGCCAGCAGTTACTCGACACACCTGGAGGGCTACACCTTC. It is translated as CASSYSTHLEGYTF.